These T cell receptor beta chains were read from a single sample in a study of blood T cells in healthy people across ages. TCRdb independently ran MiXCR on the 5' RACE reads; one entry per CDR3 protein. Of about 2 million distinct CDR3 sequences in the sample, roughly 52% were seen once. Sequencing input: blood. Every receptor here comes from a woman between 35 and 50 years old in good health. The CDR3 runs from the conserved cysteine through the conserved F or W. The order of the fields is J gene, CDR3 length, D gene, V gene, clone size, CDR3 protein, CDR3 DNA. A D gene is named only where the DNA matches it firmly. Clone sizes are given selectively: once, few, many, or a class where the clone is expanded.

TRBJ2-7	15	TRBD2	TRBV6-5	NA	CASSPGGGALYEQYF	TGTGCCAGCAGCCCCGGCGGGGGGGCCCTCTACGAGCAGTACTTC
TRBJ2-4	16	NA	TRBV6-5	NA	CASSPRVSRAKNIQYF	TGTGCCAGCAGTCCCCGGGTATCCAGAGCCAAAAACATTCAGTACTTC
TRBJ1-2	13	TRBD1	TRBV27	few	CASSVTGDHGYTF	TGTGCCAGCAGTGTCACAGGGGATCATGGCTACACCTTC
TRBJ2-7	15	TRBD2	TRBV10-1	NA	CASSESGGAGHEQYF	TGCGCCAGCAGTGAGTCCGGGGGGGCAGGTCACGAGCAGTACTTC
TRBJ1-1	11	NA	TRBV28	NA	CASTHGREAFF	TGTGCCAGCACTCATGGCAGGGAAGCTTTCTTT
TRBJ2-6	14	NA	TRBV20-1	NA	CSAREGSGANVLTF	TGCAGTGCTAGAGAGGGATCTGGGGCCAACGTCCTGACTTTC
TRBJ2-3	12	NA	TRBV7-2	few	CASGFRTDTQYF	TGTGCCTCGGGGTTTCGCACAGATACGCAGTATTTT
TRBJ2-7	15	TRBD2	TRBV13	NA	CASSFSGGAGNEQYF	TGTGCCAGCAGCTTCTCCGGGGGGGCGGGTAACGAGCAGTACTTC
TRBJ2-1	15	NA	TRBV4-3	NA	CASSQAFPQGQEQFF	TGCGCCAGCAGCCAAGCCTTCCCACAGGGACAAGAACAGTTCTTC
TRBJ2-5	14	NA	TRBV7-2	few	CASSLTGAGGDRYF	TGTGCCAGCAGCTTAACGGGGGCAGGTGGCGATCGGTACTTC
TRBJ2-3	14	TRBD2	TRBV6-2/TRBV6-3	NA	CASFGGGAQDTQYF	TGTGCCAGCTTCGGCGGGGGGGCCCAAGATACGCAGTATTTT
TRBJ1-2	13	TRBD1	TRBV6-6	NA	CASEGTADYGYTF	TGTGCCAGCGAAGGGACAGCCGACTATGGCTACACCTTC
TRBJ2-2	15	NA	TRBV5-1	NA	CASSPRRENTEELFF	TGCGCCAGCAGCCCGCGCAGGGAGAACACCGAGGAGCTGTTTTTT
TRBJ2-1	18	NA	TRBV7-8	NA	CASSLLPRAPTCYNEQFF	TGTGCCAGCAGCTTACTCCCGAGGGCACCTACATGCTACAATGAGCAGTTCTTC
TRBJ2-7	13	NA	TRBV4-3	once	CASSPQIFYEQYF	TGCGCCAGCAGCCCCCAGATCTTCTACGAGCAGTACTTC
TRBJ2-5	12	TRBD2	TRBV20-1	NA	CSGSGGRNEQYF	TGCAGTGGAAGCGGGGGGCGCAATGAGCAGTACTTC
TRBJ2-7	15	TRBD2	TRBV18	NA	CASSPQAGGSYEQYF	TGTGCCAGCTCACCACAGGCGGGGGGTTCCTACGAGCAGTACTTC
TRBJ2-5	14	NA	TRBV9	NA	CASSGMTGQETQYF	TGTGCCAGCAGCGGAATGACAGGTCAAGAGACCCAGTACTTC
TRBJ2-5	14	NA	TRBV20-1	few	CSARSLVGQETQYF	TGCAGTGCTAGATCCCTAGTGGGGCAAGAGACCCAGTACTTC
TRBJ2-7	12	NA	TRBV20-1	NA	CSKEPRAYEQYF	TGCAGTAAGGAACCGCGGGCCTACGAGCAGTACTTC